Below, one TCR beta chain is given with its context. What it recognizes is unknown. These data are taken from a study of cytotoxic CD8 clonotypes in ibrutinib-treated CLL. Study-level findings and limits: Clonality measured at baseline exceeded age-matched healthy donors, tracking circulating CD8+ T-cell counts. Sampling times, which were not matched between the groups, differed between sustained-remission patients and progressing patients. Under therapy, public clonotypes either contracted or stayed stable, and they were uncommon.

Sequencing was designed to attain a depth spanning 1 in 200,000 to 1 in 1 million T cells. The method was immunoSEQ multiplex PCR; TCRdb's version includes in-frame clones alone and lacks a portion of them. The table shows about 150,000 clones, with about 80% occurring only once. V was trimmed by 5 bases and J by 0 bases, leaving 6 bases between them. CDR3 length: 13 residues. Germline assignment: CDR1 MNHNY and CDR2 SVGAGI (reference sequence). The rearrangement joins TRBV6-6 to TRBJ2-3, with no clear D. The specimen was PBMCs, collected after 24 months of ibrutinib treatment. The sequence derives from a human donor with chronic lymphocytic leukemia. CDR3 region: CASSDWSTDTQYF. The CDR3, as DNA: TGTGCCAGCAGTGACTGGAGCACAGATACGCAGTATTTT.